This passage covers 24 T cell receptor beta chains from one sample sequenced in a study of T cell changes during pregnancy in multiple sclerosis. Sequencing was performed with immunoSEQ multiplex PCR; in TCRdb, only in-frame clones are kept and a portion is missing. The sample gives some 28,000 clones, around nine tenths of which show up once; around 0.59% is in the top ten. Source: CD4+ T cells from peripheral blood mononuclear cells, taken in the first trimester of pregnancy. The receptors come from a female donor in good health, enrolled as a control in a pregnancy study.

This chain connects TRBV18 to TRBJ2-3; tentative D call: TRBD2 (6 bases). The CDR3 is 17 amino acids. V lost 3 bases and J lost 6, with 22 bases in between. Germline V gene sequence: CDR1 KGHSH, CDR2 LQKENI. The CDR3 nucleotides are TGTGCCAGCTCACCCCTAGGAGCGGGTTTGATATCGGATACGCAGTATTTT. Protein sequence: CASSPLGAGLISDTQYF.

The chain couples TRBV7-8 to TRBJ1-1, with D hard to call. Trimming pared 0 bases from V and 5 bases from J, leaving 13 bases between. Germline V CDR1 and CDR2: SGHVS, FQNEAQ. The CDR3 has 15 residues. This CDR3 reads CASSLADRGGTEAFF. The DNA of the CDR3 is TGTGCCAGCAGCTTAGCTGACCGGGGTGGGACTGAAGCTTTCTTT.

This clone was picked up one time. Here the CDR3 DNA reads TGTGCCAGCAGCTTGGGACTAGCGGGAGCAGCGGATACGCAGTATTTT. Translated, it gives CASSLGLAGAADTQYF. The rearrangement uses TRBV11-3 and TRBJ2-3, with 14 bases identical to TRBD2. V gave up 3 bases and J gave up 6 bases; unmatched junction bases: 5. CDR3 length: 16 residues. Germline V gene data show CDR1 as SGHNT and CDR2 as YENEEA.

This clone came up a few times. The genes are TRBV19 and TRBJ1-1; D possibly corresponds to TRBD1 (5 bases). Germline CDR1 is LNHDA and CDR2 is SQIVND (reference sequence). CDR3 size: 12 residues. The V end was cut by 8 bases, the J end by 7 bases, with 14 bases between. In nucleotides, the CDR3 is TGTGCCAGTGCTCACAGGCCGTATGAAGCTTTCTTT. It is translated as CASAHRPYEAFF. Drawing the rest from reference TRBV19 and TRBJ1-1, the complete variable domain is DGGITQSPKYLFRKEGQNVTLSCEQNLNHDAMYWYRQDPGQGLRLIYYSQIVNDFQKGDIAEGYSVSREKKESFPLTVTSAQKNPTAFYLCASAHRPYEAFFGQGTRLTVV.

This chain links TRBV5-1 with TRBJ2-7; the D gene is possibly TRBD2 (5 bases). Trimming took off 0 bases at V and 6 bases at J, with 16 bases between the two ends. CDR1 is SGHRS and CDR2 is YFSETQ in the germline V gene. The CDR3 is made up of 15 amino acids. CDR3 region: CASSLESSSDGEQYF. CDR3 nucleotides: TGCGCCAGCAGCTTGGAGTCTAGCTCGGACGGCGAGCAGTACTTC.

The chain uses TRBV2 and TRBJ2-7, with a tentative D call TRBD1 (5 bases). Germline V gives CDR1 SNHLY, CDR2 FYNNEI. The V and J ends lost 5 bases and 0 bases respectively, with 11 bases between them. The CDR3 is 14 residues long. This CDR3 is CASSSQGSSYEQYF. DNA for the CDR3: TGTGCCAGCAGTTCTCAGGGTAGCTCCTACGAGCAGTACTTC.

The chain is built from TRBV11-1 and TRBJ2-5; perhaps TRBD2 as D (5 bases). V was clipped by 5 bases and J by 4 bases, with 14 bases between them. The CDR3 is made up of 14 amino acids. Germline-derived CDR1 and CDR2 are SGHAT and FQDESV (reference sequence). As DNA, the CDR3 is TGTGCCAGCAGCCCTAACGAGGGCAGAGAGACCCAGTACTTC. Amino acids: CASSPNEGRETQYF.

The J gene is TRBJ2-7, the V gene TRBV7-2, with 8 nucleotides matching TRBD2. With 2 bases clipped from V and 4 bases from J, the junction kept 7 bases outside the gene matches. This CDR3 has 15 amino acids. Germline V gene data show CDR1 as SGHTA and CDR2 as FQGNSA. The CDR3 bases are TGTGCCAGCAGCTTATCACTAGCGGACTTGTACGAGCAGTACTTC. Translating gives CASSLSLADLYEQYF.

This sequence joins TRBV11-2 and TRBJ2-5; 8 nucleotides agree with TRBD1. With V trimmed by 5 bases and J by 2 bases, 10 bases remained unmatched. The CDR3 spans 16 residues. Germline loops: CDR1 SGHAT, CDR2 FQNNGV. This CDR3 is CASSPPTGAFQETQYF. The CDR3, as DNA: TGTGCCAGCAGCCCGCCGACAGGGGCCTTTCAAGAGACCCAGTACTTC.

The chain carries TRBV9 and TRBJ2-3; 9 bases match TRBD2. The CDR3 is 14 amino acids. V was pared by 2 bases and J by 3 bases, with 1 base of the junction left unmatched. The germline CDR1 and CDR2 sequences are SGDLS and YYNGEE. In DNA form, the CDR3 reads TGTGCCAGCAGCGTTAGCGGGGGAACAGATACGCAGTATTTT. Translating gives CASSVSGGTDTQYF.

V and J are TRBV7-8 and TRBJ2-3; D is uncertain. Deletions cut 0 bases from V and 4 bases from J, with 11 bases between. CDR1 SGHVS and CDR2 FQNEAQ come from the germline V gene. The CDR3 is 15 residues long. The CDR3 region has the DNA TGTGCCAGCAGCTTAGCTCTTTTAGAGGCAGATACGCAGTATTTT. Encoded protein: CASSLALLEADTQYF. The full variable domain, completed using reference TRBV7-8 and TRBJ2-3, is GAGVSQSPRYKVAKRGQDVALRCDPISGHVSLFWYQQALGQGPEFLTYFQNEAQLDKSGLPSDRFFAERPEGSVSTLKIQRTQQEDSAVYLCASSLALLEADTQYFGPGTRLTVL.

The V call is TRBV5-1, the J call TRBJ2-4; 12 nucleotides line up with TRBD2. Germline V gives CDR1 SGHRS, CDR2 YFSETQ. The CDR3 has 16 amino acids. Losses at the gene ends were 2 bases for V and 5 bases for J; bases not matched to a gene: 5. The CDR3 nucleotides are TGCGCCAGCAGCTTCCTAGCGGGAGGGAGTGAAAACATTCAGTACTTC. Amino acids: CASSFLAGGSENIQYF.

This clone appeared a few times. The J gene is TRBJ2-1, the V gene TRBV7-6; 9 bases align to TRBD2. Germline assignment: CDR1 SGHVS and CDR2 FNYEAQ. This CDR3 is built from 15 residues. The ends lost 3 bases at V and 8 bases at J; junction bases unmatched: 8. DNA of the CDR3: TGTGCCAGCAGCTTCGGAGCGGGAGGATTAGATGAGCAGTTCTTC. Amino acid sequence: CASSFGAGGLDEQFF. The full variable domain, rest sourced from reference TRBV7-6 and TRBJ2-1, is GAGVSQSPRYKVTKRGQDVALRCDPISGHVSLYWYRQALGQGPEFLTYFNYEAQQDKSGLPNDRFSAERPEGSISTLTIQRTEQRDSAMYRCASSFGAGGLDEQFFGPGTRLTVL.

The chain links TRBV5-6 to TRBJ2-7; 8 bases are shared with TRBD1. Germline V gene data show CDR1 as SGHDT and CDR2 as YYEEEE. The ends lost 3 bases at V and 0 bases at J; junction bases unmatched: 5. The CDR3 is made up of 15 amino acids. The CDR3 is CASSSAGQVSYEQYF. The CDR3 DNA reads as TGTGCCAGCAGCTCCGCGGGACAGGTCTCCTACGAGCAGTACTTC. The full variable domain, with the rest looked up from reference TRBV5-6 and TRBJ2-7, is DAGVTQSPTHLIKTRGQQVTLRCSPKSGHDTVSWYQQALGQGPQFIFQYYEEEERQRGNFPDRFSGHQFPNYSSELNVNALLLGDSALYLCASSSAGQVSYEQYFGPGTRLTVT.

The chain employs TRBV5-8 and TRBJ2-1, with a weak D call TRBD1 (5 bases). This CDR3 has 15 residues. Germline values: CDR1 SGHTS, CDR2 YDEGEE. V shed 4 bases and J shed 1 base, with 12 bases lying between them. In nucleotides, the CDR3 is TGTGCCAGCAGCGCCCGAAGGGGATCCTACAATGAGCAGTTCTTC. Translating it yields CASSARRGSYNEQFF.

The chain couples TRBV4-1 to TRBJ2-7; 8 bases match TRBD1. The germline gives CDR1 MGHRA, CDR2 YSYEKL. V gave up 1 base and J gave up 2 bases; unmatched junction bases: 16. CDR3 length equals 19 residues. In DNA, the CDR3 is TGCGCCAGCAGCCAAGTAAAGGGCCTACCGGGACAGGAAGCCTACGAGCAGTACTTC. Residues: CASSQVKGLPGQEAYEQYF.

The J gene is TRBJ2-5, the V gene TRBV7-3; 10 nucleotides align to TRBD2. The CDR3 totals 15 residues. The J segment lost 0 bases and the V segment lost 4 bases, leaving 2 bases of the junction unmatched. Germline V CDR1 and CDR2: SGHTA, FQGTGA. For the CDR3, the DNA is TGTGCCAGCAGCTATAGCGGGGGGTACCAAGAGACCCAGTACTTC. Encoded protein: CASSYSGGYQETQYF.

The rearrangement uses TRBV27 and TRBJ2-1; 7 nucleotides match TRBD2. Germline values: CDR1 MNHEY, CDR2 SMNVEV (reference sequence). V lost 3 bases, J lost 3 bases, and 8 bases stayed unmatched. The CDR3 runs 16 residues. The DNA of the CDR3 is TGTGCCAGCAGTTTGAGGCGGGAGTGGGTCTACAATGAGCAGTTCTTC. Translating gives CASSLRREWVYNEQFF.

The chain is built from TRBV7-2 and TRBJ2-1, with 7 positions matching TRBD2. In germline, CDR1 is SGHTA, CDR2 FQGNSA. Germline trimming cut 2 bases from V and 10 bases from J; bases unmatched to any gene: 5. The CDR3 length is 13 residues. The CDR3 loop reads CASSLKAGREQFF. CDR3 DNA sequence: TGTGCCAGCAGCTTAAAAGCGGGAAGGGAGCAGTTCTTC.

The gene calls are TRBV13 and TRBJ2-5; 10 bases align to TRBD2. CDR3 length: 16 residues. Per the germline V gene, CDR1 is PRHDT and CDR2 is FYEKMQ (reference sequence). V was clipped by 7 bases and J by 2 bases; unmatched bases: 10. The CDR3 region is CASKQWTSGTQETQYF. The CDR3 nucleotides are TGTGCCAGCAAACAGTGGACTAGCGGAACGCAAGAGACCCAGTACTTC.

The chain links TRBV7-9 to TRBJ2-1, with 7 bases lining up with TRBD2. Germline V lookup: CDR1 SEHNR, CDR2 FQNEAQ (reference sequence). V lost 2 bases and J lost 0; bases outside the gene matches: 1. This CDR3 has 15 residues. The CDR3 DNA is TGTGCCAGCAGCTTATGGGAGGGCTCCTACAATGAGCAGTTCTTC. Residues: CASSLWEGSYNEQFF. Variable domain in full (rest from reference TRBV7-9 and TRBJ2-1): DTGVSQNPRHKITKRGQNVTFRCDPISEHNRLYWYRQTLGQGPEFLTYFQNEAQLEKSRLLSDRFSAERPKGSFSTLEIQRTEQGDSAMYLCASSLWEGSYNEQFFGPGTRLTVL.

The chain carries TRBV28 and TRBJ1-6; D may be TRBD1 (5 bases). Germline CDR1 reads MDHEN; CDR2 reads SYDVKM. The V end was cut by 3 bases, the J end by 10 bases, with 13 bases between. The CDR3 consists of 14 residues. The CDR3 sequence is CASSFSGDGSPLHF. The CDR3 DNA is TGTGCCAGCAGTTTTTCGGGGGATGGGTCACCCCTCCACTTT.

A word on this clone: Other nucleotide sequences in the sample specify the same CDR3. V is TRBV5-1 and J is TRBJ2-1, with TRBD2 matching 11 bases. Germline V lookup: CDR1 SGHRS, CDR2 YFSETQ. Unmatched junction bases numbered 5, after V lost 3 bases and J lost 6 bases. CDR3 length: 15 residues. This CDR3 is CASSSLAGGPNEQFF. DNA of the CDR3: TGCGCCAGCAGCTCGCTAGCGGGGGGACCCAATGAGCAGTTCTTC.

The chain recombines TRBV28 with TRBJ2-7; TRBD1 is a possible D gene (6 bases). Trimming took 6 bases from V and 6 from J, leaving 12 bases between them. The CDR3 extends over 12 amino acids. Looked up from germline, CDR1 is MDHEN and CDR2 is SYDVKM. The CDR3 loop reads CASRPTGSEQYF. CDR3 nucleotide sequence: TGTGCCAGCAGACCCACAGGGTCCGAGCAGTACTTC.